One and the same sample provided the 2 T cell receptor beta chains below, sequenced in a study of shared clonotypes between healthy human individuals. Assay: immunoSEQ multiplex PCR; the TCRdb copy retains only in-frame clones and omits some. The sample lists some 1,900,000 clones, around 96% occurring once. Naive CD8 cells lacked CD45RO and underwent positive selection for CCR7, leaving out terminally differentiated effector memory CD45RA+ cells. Material: naive CD8+ T cells sorted from blood. The receptors here all came from a man between 18 and 29 years old in good health.

V usage is TRBV30 and J usage is TRBJ2-3, with 7 positions matching TRBD2. V trimming: 0 bases; J trimming: 3 bases; junction bases outside the gene matches: 15. The CDR3 is made up of 18 amino acids. Germline V gene lookup returns CDR1 GTSNPN and CDR2 SVGIG (reference sequence). This CDR3 is CAWSVWRERDMRTDTQYF. The CDR3 DNA follows: TGTGCCTGGAGTGTATGGCGGGAGCGGGATATGAGGACAGATACGCAGTATTTT.

The V and J genes are TRBV5-1 and TRBJ2-7; maybe TRBD2 (5 bases). CDR3 length equals 15 residues. Germline-derived CDR1 and CDR2 are SGHRS and YFSETQ. Between the trimmed V and J ends, which lost 5 bases and 2 bases, there was a span of 17 bases. For the CDR3, the DNA is TGCGCCAGCAGGGAGGTGGGAACCCTCGCCTACGAGCAGTACTTC. Protein: CASREVGTLAYEQYF.